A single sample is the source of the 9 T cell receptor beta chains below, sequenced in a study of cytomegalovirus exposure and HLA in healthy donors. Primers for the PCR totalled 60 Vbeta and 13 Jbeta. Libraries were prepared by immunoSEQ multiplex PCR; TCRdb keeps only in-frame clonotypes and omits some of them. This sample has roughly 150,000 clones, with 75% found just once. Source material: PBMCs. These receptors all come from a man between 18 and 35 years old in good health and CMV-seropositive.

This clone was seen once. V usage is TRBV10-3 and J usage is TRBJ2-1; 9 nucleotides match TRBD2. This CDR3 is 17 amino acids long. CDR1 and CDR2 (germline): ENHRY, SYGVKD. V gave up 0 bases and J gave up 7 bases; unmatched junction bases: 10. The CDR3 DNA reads TGTGCCATCAGTGAGTCAGCGGAGACTAGCGGCTTTAATGAGCAGTTCTTC. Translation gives CAISESAETSGFNEQFF.

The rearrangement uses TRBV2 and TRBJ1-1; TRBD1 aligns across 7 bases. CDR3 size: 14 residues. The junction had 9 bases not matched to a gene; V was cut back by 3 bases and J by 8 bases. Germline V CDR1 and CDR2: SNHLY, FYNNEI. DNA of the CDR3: TGTGCCAGCAGTGATCAGGGGGAGAGCTCCGAAGCTTTCTTT. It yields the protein CASSDQGESSEAFF.

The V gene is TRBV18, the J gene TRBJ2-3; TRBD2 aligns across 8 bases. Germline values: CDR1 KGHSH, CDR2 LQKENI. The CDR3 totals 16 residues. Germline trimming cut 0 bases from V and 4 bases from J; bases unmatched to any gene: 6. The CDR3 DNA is TGTGCCAGCTCACCACCTGAGCGGGAGTCCGCAGATACGCAGTATTTT. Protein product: CASSPPERESADTQYF.

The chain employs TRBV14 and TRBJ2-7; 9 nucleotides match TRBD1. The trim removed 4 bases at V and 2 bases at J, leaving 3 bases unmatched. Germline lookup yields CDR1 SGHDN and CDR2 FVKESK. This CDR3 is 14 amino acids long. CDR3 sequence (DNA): TGTGCCAGCAGCCCCCGGGACAGGGCCTACGAGCAGTACTTC. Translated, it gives CASSPRDRAYEQYF.

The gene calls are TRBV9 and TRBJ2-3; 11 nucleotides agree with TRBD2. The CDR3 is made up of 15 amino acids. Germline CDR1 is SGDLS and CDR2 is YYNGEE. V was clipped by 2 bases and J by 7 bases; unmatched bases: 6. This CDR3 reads CASSVGLAGANTQYF. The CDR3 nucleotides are TGTGCCAGCAGCGTCGGACTAGCGGGCGCTAATACGCAGTATTTT.

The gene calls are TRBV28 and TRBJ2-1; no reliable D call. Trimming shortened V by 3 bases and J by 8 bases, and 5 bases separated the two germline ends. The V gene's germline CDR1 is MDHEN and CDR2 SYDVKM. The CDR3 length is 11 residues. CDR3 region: CASSFGYEQFF. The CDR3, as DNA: TGTGCCAGCAGTTTTGGCTATGAGCAGTTCTTC.

CDR3 sequence: CAWSLGQGTYEQYF. The CDR3 DNA follows: TGTGCCTGGAGTTTGGGACAGGGTACCTACGAGCAGTACTTC. V gene TRBV30 combines with J gene TRBJ2-7; 9 bases fit TRBD1. The length of the CDR3 is 14 residues. With V trimmed by 2 bases and J by 2 bases, 4 bases remained unmatched. The germline V gene encodes CDR1 GTSNPN and CDR2 SVGIG (reference sequence).

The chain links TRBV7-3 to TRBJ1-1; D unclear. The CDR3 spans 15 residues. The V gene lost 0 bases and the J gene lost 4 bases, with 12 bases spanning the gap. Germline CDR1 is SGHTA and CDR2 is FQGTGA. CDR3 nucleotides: TGTGCCAGCAGCTTAACCGGAGGGAGTAGCACTGAAGCTTTCTTT. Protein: CASSLTGGSSTEAFF.

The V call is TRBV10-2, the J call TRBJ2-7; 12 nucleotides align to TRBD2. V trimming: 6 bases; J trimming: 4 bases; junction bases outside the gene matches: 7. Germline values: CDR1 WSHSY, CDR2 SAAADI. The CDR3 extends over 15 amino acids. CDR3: CASRPSGTSGYEQYF. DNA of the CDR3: TGCGCCAGCAGACCTTCCGGGACTAGCGGGTACGAGCAGTACTTC.